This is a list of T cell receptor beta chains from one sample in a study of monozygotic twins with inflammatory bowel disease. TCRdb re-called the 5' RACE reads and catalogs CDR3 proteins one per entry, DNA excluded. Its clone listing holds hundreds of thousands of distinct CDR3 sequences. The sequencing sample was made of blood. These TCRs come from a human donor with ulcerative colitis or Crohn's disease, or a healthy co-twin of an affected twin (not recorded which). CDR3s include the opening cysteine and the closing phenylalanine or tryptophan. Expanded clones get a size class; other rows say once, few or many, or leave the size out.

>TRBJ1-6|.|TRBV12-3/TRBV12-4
CASSLQGTRVSPLHF
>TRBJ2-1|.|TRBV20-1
CSASRGAGYNEQFF
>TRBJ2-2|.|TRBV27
CASGFDRDRYTGELFF
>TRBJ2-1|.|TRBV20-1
CSAPGYIGSQQFF
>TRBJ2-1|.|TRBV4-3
CASSQASQPRGNEQFF
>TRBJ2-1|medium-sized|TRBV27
CASSFRDYGSGQFF
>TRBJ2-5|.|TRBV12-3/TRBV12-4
CASSLFLAETQYF
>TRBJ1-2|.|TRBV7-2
CASSLRDRELYGYTF
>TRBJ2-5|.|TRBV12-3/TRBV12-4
CASRISGSRETQYF
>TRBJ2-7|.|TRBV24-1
CATSDSTVSGRNNYEQYF
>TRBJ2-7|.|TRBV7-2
CASSLLTSGGLYEQYF
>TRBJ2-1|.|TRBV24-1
CATSPGLAGDEQFF
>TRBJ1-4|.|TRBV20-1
CSAPRTGRSEKLFF
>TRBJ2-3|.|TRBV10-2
CASSERLMGESRGNTDTQYF
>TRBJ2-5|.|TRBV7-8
CASSFGLAGGPGLFGTQYF
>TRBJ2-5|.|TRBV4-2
CASSQGSGNQETQYF
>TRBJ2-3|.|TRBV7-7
CASSLALGNTQYF
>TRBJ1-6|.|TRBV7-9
CASRMGQGQYNSPLHF
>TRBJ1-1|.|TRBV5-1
CASSDGGTGVLKAFF
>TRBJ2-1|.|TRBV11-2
CASSLAGLTYNEQFF
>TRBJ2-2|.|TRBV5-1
CASHWEGPGELFF
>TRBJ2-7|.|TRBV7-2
CASSLEGTGVNEQYF
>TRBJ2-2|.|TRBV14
CASSPRPGSLTGELFF
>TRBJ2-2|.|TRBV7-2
CASSFFFSTSTGELFF
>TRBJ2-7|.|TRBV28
CASSLAGPTTYEQYF
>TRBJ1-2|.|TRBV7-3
CASSPTRTGNYGYTF
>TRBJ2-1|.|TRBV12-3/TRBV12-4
CASSLPRGTKNEQFF
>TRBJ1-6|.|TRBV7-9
CASSWTVNSPLHF
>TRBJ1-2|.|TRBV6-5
CASRQETLYGYTF
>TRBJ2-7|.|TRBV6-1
CASSPFSGSYEQYF
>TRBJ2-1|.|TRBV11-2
CASSFLSSGTRSRYNEQFF
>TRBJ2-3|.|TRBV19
CASMRRATSTDTQYF
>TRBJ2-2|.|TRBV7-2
CASSLSHGELFF
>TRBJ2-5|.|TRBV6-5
CASSYSIGGGSGQYF
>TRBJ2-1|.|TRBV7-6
CASSLADGGYNEQFF
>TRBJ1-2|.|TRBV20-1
CSAWDGGSLSNGYTF
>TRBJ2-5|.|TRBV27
CASSFERGETQYF
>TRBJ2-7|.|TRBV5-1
CASSLGDRAYEQYF
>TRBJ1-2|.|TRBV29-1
CSVVDQGANYGYTF
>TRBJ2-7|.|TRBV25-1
CASSDTTYYEQYF
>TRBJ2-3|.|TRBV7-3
CASSLQTGRHDTQYF
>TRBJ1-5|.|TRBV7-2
CASSRGTVSQPQHF
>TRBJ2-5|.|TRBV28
CASKVGGGLETQYF
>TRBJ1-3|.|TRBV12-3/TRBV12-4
CASSSKRTGAGNTIYF
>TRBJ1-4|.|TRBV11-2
CASSPTPGPIRSGNEKLFF
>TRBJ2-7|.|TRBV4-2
CASSQDPNEGGAGEQYF
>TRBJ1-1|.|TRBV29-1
CSVESTGVANAFF
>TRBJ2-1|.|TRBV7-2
CASSSGWGGGTNNEQFF
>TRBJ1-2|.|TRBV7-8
CASSPRWDREYGYTF
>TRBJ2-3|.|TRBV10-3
CAIRDSGSGGQGDTQYF
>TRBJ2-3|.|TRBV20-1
CSMPSRTDTQYF
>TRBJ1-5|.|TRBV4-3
CASSPWLQGDNQPQHF
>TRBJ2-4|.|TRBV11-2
CASSNDKSPGALAKNIQYF
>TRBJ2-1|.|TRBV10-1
CASSTTSALVEQFF
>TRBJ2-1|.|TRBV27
CASTFRTSGTNEQFF
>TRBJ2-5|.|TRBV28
CASSDSTGGWTQYF